A selection of T cell receptor beta chains follows, all from one sample in a study of tumor T cells in aggressive B-cell lymphoma. Some clones are missing from TCRdb's copy, which holds only in-frame ones; the method was immunoSEQ multiplex PCR. This table has 6,000 to 8,500 clones, 82% appearing once. Sequencing input: tumor tissue. The origin of the receptors is an adult with diffuse large B cell lymphoma. The CDR3 runs from the conserved cysteine through the conserved F or W. The D gene is left open where the match is weak. Expanded clones are given a class, and other clones once, few, many or no size at all.

V	size	D	J	DNA	CDR3
TRBV28	few	.	TRBJ2-5	TGTGCCAGCAGTTTAACCTCCTCGGTCGAGACCCAGTACTTC	CASSLTSSVETQYF
TRBV11-2	.	.	TRBJ2-2	TGTGCCAGCAGCCCTTACACCGGGGAGCTGTTTTTT	CASSPYTGELFF
TRBV25-1	.	TRBD1	TRBJ2-1	TGTGCCAGCAGTCTCGTTCAGGGGGCGGATGAGCAGTTCTTC	CASSLVQGADEQFF
TRBV19	.	TRBD1	TRBJ1-5	TGTGCCAGTAGTAGGGACAGGGGGAATAGGAATCAGCCCCAGCATTTT	CASSRDRGNRNQPQHF